The sequence of this TCR beta chain was determined in a study of PD-1 blockade in classical Hodgkin lymphoma. Relapse was seen in all patients after autologous stem cell transplantation, and brentuximab vedotin exposure was variable. Thawed PBMCs underwent magnetic negative selection to yield purified CD4+ T cells. Here immunoSEQ multiplex PCR was the method, and the copy in TCRdb shows in-frame clones only, minus some. The repertoire includes 4,000 to 5,000 clones, about 87% of them detected once, and around a quarter sits in the top ten. This material consisted of CD4+ T cells from blood, taken at baseline. The TCR originated in a human donor with classical Hodgkin lymphoma.

CDR3 protein: CASSLGLAEYEQYF. CDR3 sequence (DNA): TGTGCCAGCAGCTTAGGCCTAGCGGAGTACGAGCAGTACTTC. V gene TRBV7-9 combines with J gene TRBJ2-7; 7 nucleotides line up with TRBD2. Germline values: CDR1 SEHNR, CDR2 FQNEAQ (reference sequence). The V and J ends lost 1 base and 4 bases, in that order; junction bases with no gene match: 4. The CDR3 has 14 amino acids.